This T cell receptor beta chain was recorded in a study of immune evolution from preneoplasia to lung adenocarcinoma. Germline CDR1 reads SGDLS; CDR2 reads YYNGEE. The CDR3 runs to 17 residues. The junction had 12 bases not matched to a gene; V was cut back by 0 bases and J by 6 bases. This clone is judged medium-sized. Clones were read by immunoSEQ multiplex PCR, and TCRdb kept only the in-frame ones, dropping some. Of approximately 6,900 clones listed, 79% are singletons. The sample taken for sequencing was FFPE adjacent normal lung tissue. The chain links TRBV9 to TRBJ2-1; 7 nucleotides match TRBD2. This receptor was identified in a person aged 65 to 85 with lung adenocarcinoma. CDR3 sequence: CASSVVYTGEGRNEQFF. As DNA, the CDR3 is TGTGCCAGCAGCGTAGTCTACACGGGGGAGGGACGCAATGAGCAGTTCTTC. The full variable domain, completed using reference TRBV9 and TRBJ2-1, is DSGVTQTPKHLITATGQRVTLRCSPRSGDLSVYWYQQSLDQGLQFLIQYYNGEERAKGNILERFSAQQFPDLHSELNLSSLELGDSALYFCASSVVYTGEGRNEQFFGPGTRLTVL.